These 5 T cell receptor beta chains were sequenced from one sample in a study of shared clonotypes between healthy human individuals. The naive CD8 population came from CD45RO-negative cells selected for CCR7, without terminally differentiated effector memory CD45RA+ cells. Clones were read by immunoSEQ multiplex PCR, and TCRdb kept only the in-frame ones, dropping some. The sample records hundreds of thousands of clones, about 95% being singletons. The sequenced material came from naive CD8+ T cells sorted from blood. These TCRs come from a woman in her thirties in good health.

The chain is built from TRBV11-1 and TRBJ2-5, with 9 nucleotides matching TRBD2. The V gene's germline CDR1 is SGHAT and CDR2 FQDESV (reference sequence). The CDR3 length is 16 residues. The ends lost 5 bases at V and 5 bases at J; junction bases unmatched: 12. The CDR3 bases are TGTGCCAGCAGCCCGAAAGGAAGCGGGAGGCCGGAGACCCAGTACTTC. Translating gives CASSPKGSGRPETQYF.

V gene TRBV7-7 combines with J gene TRBJ2-2; a possible D gene is TRBD2 (5 bases). The CDR3 totals 13 residues. Trimming left V 11 bases short and J 0 bases short, with 10 bases between. Germline assignment: CDR1 SSHAT and CDR2 FNYEAQ (reference sequence). DNA for the CDR3: TGTGCCGTACGGGGAACGAACACCGGGGAGCTGTTTTTT. Its protein is CAVRGTNTGELFF.

The V call is TRBV27, the J call TRBJ2-1; weak D call: TRBD2 (6 bases). V gave up 3 bases and J gave up 4 bases, with 13 bases separating them. The CDR3 totals 15 residues. Looked up from germline, CDR1 is MNHEY and CDR2 is SMNVEV (reference sequence). The CDR3 region is CASSFLAEGYNEQFF. The CDR3 nucleotides are TGTGCCAGCAGTTTTTTGGCGGAGGGGTACAATGAGCAGTTCTTC.

The rearrangement joins TRBV28 to TRBJ2-5; the D is unclear. The tail of the sequence fits TRBJ2-7 better, so the J call may be wrong. The CDR3 is 12 residues long. From germline, CDR1 is MDHEN and CDR2 SYDVKM. CDR3 bases: TGTGCCAGCAGTTTAGGGTCTAACGAGCAGTACTTC. This encodes CASSLGSNEQYF.

The chain joins TRBV13 to TRBJ2-7; possibly TRBD1 for D (6 bases). The germline V gene encodes CDR1 PRHDT and CDR2 FYEKMQ (reference sequence). This CDR3 spans 14 amino acids. V was trimmed by 5 bases and J by 3 bases, leaving 14 bases between them. The DNA of the CDR3 is TGTGCCAGCAGCAGACCGGGACACCTCTACGAGCAGTACTTC. Amino acid sequence: CASSRPGHLYEQYF.